This TCR beta chain was captured by sequencing in a study of metastatic and nonmetastatic thyroid tumors. Study-wide results and limits: In blood and tumor, TCR beta diversity was reportedly significantly higher in malignant thyroid tumors than in benign nodules.

In the original processing: What underpinned the distant-metastasis classifier for papillary thyroid cancer was the set of CDR3 differences across clinicopathological groups. TCRdb called clones again from the PCR reads with MiXCR. The V and J calls shown here were made by TCRdb, not taken from the authors' results. The data show 85,000 to 95,000 clones, with 15% seen just once and 3.6% held by the top ten. Germline CDR1 reads DFQATT; CDR2 reads SNEGSKA (reference sequence). This CDR3 is built from 13 residues. V was shortened by 6 bases and J by 2 bases, with 13 bases between the two germline ends. Thyroid surgery took place with no prior treatment in any patient. This clone occurred many times. The antigen is not known. Other DNA sequences from this sample encode an identical CDR3 as well.

Source material: blood. This clonotype originated in a female donor with papillary thyroid cancer or a benign thyroid nodule (not recorded which). Some clones in this sample may be carry-over from other donors' samples. This chain links TRBV20-1 with TRBJ1-2, with D possibly being TRBD1 (6 bases). The CDR3 loop is CSATGNANYGYTF. Written as DNA, the CDR3 is TGCAGTGCCACAGGGAACGCCAACTATGGCTACACCTTC.